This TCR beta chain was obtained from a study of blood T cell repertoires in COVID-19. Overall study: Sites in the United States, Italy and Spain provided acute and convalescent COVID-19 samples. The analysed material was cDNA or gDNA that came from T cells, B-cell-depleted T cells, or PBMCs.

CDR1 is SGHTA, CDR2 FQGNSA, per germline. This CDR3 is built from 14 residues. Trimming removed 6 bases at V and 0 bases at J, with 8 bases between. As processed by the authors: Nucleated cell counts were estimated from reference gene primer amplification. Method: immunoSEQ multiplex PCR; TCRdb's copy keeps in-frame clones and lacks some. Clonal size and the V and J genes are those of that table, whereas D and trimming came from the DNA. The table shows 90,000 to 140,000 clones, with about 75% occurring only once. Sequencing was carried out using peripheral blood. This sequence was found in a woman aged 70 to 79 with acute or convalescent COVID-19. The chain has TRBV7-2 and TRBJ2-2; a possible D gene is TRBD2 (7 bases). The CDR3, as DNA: TGTGCCAGCAGAGGGGGGGCGAACACCGGGGAGCTGTTTTTT. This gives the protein CASRGGANTGELFF.